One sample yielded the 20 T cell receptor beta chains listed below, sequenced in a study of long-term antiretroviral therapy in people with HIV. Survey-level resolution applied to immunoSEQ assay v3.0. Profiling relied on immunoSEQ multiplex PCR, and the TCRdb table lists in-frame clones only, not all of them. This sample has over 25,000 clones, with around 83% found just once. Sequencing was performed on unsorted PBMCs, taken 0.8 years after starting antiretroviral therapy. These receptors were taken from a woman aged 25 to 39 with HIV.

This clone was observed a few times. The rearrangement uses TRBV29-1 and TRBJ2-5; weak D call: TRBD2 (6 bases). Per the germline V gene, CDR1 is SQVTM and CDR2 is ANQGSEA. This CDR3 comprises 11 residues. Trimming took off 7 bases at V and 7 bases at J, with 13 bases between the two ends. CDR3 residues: CSAGEGGTQYF. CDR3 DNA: TGCAGCGCGGGGGAAGGCGGGACCCAGTACTTC.

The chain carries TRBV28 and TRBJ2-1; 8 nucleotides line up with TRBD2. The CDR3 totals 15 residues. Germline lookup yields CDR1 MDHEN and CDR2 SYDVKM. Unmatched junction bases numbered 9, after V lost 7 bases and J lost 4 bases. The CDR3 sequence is CASIPAGGRYNEQFF. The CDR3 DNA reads TGTGCCAGCATACCCGCGGGGGGACGATACAATGAGCAGTTCTTC.

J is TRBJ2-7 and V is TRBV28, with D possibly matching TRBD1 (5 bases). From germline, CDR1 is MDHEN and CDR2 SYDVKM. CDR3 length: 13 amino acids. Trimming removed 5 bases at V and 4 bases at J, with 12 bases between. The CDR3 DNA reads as TGTGCCAGCAGTCTCACGACAGTATACGAGCAGTACTTC. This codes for CASSLTTVYEQYF.

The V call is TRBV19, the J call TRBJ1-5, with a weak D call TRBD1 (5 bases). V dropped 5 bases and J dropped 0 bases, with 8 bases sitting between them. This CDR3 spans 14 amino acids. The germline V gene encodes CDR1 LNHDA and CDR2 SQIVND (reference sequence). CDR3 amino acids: CASSVRVSNQPQHF. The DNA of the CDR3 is TGTGCCAGTAGTGTCAGGGTTAGCAATCAGCCCCAGCATTTT.

CDR3 coding DNA: TGCGCCGGATCGGAGGGACTTGTGGCAGATACGCAGTATTTT. This codes for CAGSEGLVADTQYF. V gene TRBV10-1 combines with J gene TRBJ2-3, with D perhaps matching TRBD2 (6 bases). The CDR3 runs 14 residues. The germline V gene has CDR1 WNHNN and CDR2 SYGVQD (reference sequence). Trimming took off 11 bases at V and 4 bases at J, with 19 bases between the two ends.

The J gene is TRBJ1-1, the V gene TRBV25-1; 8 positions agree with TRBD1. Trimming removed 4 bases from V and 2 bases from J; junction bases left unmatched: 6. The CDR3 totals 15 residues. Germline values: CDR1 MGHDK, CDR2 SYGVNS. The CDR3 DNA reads TGTGCCAGCAGTGTCCTGGGACAGGCTAACACTGAAGCTTTCTTT. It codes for CASSVLGQANTEAFF. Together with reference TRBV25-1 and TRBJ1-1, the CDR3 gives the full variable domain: EADIYQTPRYLVIGTGKKITLECSQTMGHDKMYWYQQDPGMELHLIHYSYGVNSTEKGDLSSESTVSRIRTEHFPLTLESARPSHTSQYLCASSVLGQANTEAFFGQGTRLTVV.

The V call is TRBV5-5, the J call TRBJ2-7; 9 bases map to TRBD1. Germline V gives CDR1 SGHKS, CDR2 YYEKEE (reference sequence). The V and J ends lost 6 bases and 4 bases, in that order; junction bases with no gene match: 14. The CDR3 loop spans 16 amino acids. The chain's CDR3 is CASILNPSGTGYEQYF. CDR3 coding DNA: TGTGCCAGCATCCTAAACCCCTCGGGGACAGGGTACGAGCAGTACTTC.

Here the CDR3 reads CASSLDDRGLNYGYTF. In DNA form, the CDR3 reads TGTGCCAGCAGCTTGGACGACAGGGGCCTTAACTATGGCTACACCTTC. The chain is built from TRBV7-9 and TRBJ1-2; 8 positions agree with TRBD1. Germline loops: CDR1 SEHNR, CDR2 FQNEAQ (reference sequence). V shed 3 bases and J 1 base; nucleotides not matched to a gene: 7. This CDR3 contains 16 residues.

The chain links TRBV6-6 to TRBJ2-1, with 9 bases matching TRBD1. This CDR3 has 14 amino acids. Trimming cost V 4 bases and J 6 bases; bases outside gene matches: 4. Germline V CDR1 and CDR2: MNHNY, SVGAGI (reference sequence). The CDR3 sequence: CASSFGQGSNEQFF. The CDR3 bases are TGTGCCAGCAGTTTCGGACAGGGGAGCAATGAGCAGTTCTTC.

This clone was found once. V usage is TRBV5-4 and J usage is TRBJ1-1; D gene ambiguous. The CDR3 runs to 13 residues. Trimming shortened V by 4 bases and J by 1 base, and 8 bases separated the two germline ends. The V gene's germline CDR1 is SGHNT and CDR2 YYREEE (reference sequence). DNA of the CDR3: TGTGCCAGCAGCACTAAGCCGAACACTGAAGCTTTCTTT. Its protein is CASSTKPNTEAFF.

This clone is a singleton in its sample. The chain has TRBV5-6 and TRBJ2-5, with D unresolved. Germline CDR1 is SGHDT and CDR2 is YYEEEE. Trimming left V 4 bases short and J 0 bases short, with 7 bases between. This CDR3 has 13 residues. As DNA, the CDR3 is TGTGCCAGCAGCCACCGGGACCAAGAGACCCAGTACTTC. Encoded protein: CASSHRDQETQYF.

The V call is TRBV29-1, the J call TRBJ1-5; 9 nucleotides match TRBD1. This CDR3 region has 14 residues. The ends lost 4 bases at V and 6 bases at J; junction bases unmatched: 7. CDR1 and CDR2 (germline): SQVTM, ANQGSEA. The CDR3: CSVVDRGSPQPQHF. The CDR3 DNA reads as TGCAGCGTTGTCGACAGGGGGTCTCCTCAGCCCCAGCATTTT.

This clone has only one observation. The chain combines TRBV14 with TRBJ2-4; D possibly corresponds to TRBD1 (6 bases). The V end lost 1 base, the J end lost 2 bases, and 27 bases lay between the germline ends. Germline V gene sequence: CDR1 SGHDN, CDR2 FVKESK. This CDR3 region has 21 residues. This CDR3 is CASSQGGGSAFQTGSKNIQYF. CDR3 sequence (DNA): TGTGCCAGCAGCCAAGGGGGTGGATCCGCCTTCCAGACAGGATCCAAAAACATTCAGTACTTC.

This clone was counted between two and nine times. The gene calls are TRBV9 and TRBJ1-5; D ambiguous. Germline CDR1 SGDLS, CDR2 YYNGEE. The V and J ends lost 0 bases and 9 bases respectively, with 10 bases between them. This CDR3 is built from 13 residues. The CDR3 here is CASSVGIQWPQHF. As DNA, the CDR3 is TGTGCCAGCAGCGTAGGAATCCAATGGCCCCAGCATTTT. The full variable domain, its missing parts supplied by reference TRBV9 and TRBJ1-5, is DSGVTQTPKHLITATGQRVTLRCSPRSGDLSVYWYQQSLDQGLQFLIQYYNGEERAKGNILERFSAQQFPDLHSELNLSSLELGDSALYFCASSVGIQWPQHFGDGTRLSIL.

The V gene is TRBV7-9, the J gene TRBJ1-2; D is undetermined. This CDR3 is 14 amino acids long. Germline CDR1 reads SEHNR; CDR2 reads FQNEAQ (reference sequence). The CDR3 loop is CASGLVLPNYGYTF. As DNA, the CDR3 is TGTGCATCGGGTCTGGTTCTCCCTAACTATGGCTACACCTTC.

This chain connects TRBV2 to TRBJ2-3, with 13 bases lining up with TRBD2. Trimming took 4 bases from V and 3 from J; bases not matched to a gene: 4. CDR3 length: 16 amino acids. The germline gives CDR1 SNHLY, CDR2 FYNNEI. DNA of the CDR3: TGTGCCAGCAGTGGGACTAGCGGGGGACGAACAGATACGCAGTATTTT. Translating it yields CASSGTSGGRTDTQYF. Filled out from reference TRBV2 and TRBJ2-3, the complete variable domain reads EPEVTQTPSHQVTQMGQEVILRCVPISNHLYFYWYRQILGQKVEFLVSFYNNEISEKSEIFDDQFSVERPDGSNFTLKIRSTKLEDSAMYFCASSGTSGGRTDTQYFGPGTRLTVL.

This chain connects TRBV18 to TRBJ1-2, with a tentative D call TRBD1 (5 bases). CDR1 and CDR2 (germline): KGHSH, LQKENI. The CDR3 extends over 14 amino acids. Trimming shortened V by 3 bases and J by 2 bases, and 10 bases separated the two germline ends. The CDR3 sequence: CASSPRQGNYGYTF. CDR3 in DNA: TGTGCCAGCTCACCCCGGCAGGGAAACTATGGCTACACCTTC.

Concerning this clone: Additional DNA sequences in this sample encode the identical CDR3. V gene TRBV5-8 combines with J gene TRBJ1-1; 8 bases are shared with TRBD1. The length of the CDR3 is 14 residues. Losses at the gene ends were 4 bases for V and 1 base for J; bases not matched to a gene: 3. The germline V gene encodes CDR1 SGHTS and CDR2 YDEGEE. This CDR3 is CASSRDRGNTEAFF. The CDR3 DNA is TGTGCCAGCAGCCGAGACAGGGGGAACACTGAAGCTTTCTTT.

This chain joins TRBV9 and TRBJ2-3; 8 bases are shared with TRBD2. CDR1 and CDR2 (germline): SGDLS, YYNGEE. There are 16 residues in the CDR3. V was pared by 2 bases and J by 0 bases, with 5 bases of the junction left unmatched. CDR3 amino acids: CASSVLAGLSTDTQYF. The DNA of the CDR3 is TGTGCCAGCAGCGTTTTAGCGGGATTGAGCACAGATACGCAGTATTTT.

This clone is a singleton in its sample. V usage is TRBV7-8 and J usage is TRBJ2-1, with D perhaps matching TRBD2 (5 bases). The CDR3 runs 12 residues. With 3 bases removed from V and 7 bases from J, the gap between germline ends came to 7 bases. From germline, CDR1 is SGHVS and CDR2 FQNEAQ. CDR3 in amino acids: CASSFRGNEQFF. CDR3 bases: TGTGCCAGCAGCTTTCGGGGAAATGAGCAGTTCTTC.